The 19 T cell receptor beta chains reported below all come from one sample, sequenced in a study of T cells in Graves' hyperthyroidism and ophthalmopathy. RNA transcripts served as the template for amplifying TCR beta CDR3 regions. With the HTBI primer set, the TCR CDR3 went through a first round of RT-PCR. TCRdb re-called the multiplex PCR reads with MiXCR, one entry per CDR3 protein. The sample records fewer than 650,000 distinct CDR3 sequences, 11% to 15% being singletons. Sequenced input: blood. The receptors stem from a woman in her late teens or twenties with Graves' ophthalmopathy.

Ten or more counts support this clonotype. The chain couples TRBV18 to TRBJ2-3; TRBD2 might be the D (5 bases). This CDR3 contains 12 residues. Germline V gene sequence: CDR1 KGHSH, CDR2 LQKENI. With 1 base removed from V and 6 bases from J, the gap between germline ends came to 5 bases. This CDR3 is CASSPRGDTQYF. CDR3 sequence (DNA): TGTGCCAGCTCACCACGAGGGGATACGCAGTATTTT.

There are many counts of this clonotype. The chain has TRBV20-1 and TRBJ2-1, with 8 bases lining up with TRBD2. J lost 8 bases, V lost 5 bases, and 14 bases had no gene match. The CDR3 runs to 15 residues. CDR1 is DFQATT and CDR2 is SNEGSKA in the germline V gene (reference sequence). The CDR3, as DNA: TGCAGTGCTCGGGCCACTAGCGGTCGTGTGGATGAGCAGTTCTTC. Its translation is CSARATSGRVDEQFF.

The chain links TRBV12-3 or TRBV12-4 to TRBJ1-5, with a weak D call TRBD1 (5 bases). The ends were cut back, 3 bases at V and 6 bases at J, with 12 bases in the middle. The CDR3 covers 14 residues. This chain's CDR3 is CASSLVGARQPQHF. CDR3 sequence (DNA): TGTGCCAGCAGTTTGGTTGGGGCGCGTCAGCCCCAGCATTTT.

In this sample, this clonotype turned up a few times. CDR3 nucleotides: TGCAGTGCGGTAATACTTGGCTCTAGCACAGATACGCAGTATTTT. This codes for CSAVILGSSTDTQYF. The V and J genes are TRBV20-1 and TRBJ2-3; D is undetermined. Germline CDR1 DFQATT, CDR2 SNEGSKA (reference sequence). V was pared by 6 bases and J by 0 bases, with 16 bases between. CDR3 length equals 15 residues.

The chain employs TRBV9 and TRBJ2-3; D is unclear. Per the germline V gene, CDR1 is SGDLS and CDR2 is YYNGEE. Trimming pared 0 bases from V and 0 bases from J, leaving 8 bases between. This CDR3 is built from 15 residues. The CDR3 region is CASSVETTSTDTQYF. In DNA form, the CDR3 reads TGTGCCAGCAGCGTAGAAACAACTAGCACAGATACGCAGTATTTT. Looking up the rest from reference TRBV9 and TRBJ2-3 gives the full variable domain: DSGVTQTPKHLITATGQRVTLRCSPRSGDLSVYWYQQSLDQGLQFLIQYYNGEERAKGNILERFSAQQFPDLHSELNLSSLELGDSALYFCASSVETTSTDTQYFGPGTRLTVL.

This clonotype was seen ten or more times. The gene calls are TRBV19 and TRBJ2-3; 8 positions agree with TRBD1. V dropped 3 bases and J dropped 5; count of bases not matched to a gene: 7. Per the germline V gene, CDR1 is LNHDA and CDR2 is SQIVND (reference sequence). CDR3 length: 15 residues. In DNA form, the CDR3 reads TGTGCCAGTAGTATTTCGACAGGGGCCCGAGATACGCAGTATTTT. Protein sequence: CASSISTGARDTQYF. The full variable domain, its missing parts supplied by reference TRBV19 and TRBJ2-3, is DGGITQSPKYLFRKEGQNVTLSCEQNLNHDAMYWYRQDPGQGLRLIYYSQIVNDFQKGDIAEGYSVSREKKESFPLTVTSAQKNPTAFYLCASSISTGARDTQYFGPGTRLTVL.

This clonotype was picked up many times. The chain recombines TRBV20-1 with TRBJ2-1, with 10 bases lining up with TRBD1. With 3 bases clipped from V and 8 bases from J, the junction kept 7 bases outside the gene matches. This CDR3 is built from 14 residues. The germline V gene has CDR1 DFQATT and CDR2 SNEGSKA (reference sequence). CDR3 nucleotide sequence: TGCAGTGCTAGCTCGGGACAGGGGATCGATGAGCAGTTCTTC. As protein: CSASSGQGIDEQFF.

In its sample, this clonotype was seen a few times. This sequence joins TRBV5-4 and TRBJ2-1, with D perhaps TRBD2 (7 bases). CDR3 length: 19 residues. CDR1 and CDR2 (germline): SGHNT, YYREEE (reference sequence). Between the trimmed V and J ends, which lost 1 base and 9 bases, there was a span of 29 bases. DNA of the CDR3: TGTGCCAGCAGCTTGAGGGGGGGTGGACGAAGTTCGCGCCGTGGTGAGCAGTTCTTC. Amino acids: CASSLRGGGRSSRRGEQFF. The full variable domain, with the rest looked up from reference TRBV5-4 and TRBJ2-1, is ETGVTQSPTHLIKTRGQQVTLRCSSQSGHNTVSWYQQALGQGPQFIFQYYREEENGRGNFPPRFSGLQFPNYSSELNVNALELDDSALYLCASSLRGGGRSSRRGEQFFGPGTRLTVL.

This clonotype was observed many times. This chain uses TRBV5-4 with TRBJ2-7, with D hard to call. The CDR3 spans 11 residues. The V gene lost 4 bases and the J gene lost 5 bases, with 7 bases spanning the gap. Looked up from germline, CDR1 is SGHNT and CDR2 is YYREEE (reference sequence). The CDR3 sequence is CASSHDNEQYF. Here the CDR3 DNA reads TGTGCCAGCAGCCATGACAACGAGCAGTACTTC.

The rearrangement uses TRBV19 and TRBJ1-1; a possible D gene is TRBD1 (6 bases). Germline values: CDR1 LNHDA, CDR2 SQIVND (reference sequence). Trimming removed 4 bases from V and 7 bases from J, with 19 bases in between. This CDR3 is built from 15 residues. The CDR3 nucleotides read TGTGCCAGTAGTACGGGGGGGCAGGTCGACCTTGAAGCTTTCTTT. Its translation is CASSTGGQVDLEAFF.

This clonotype has a count of ten or more. The chain couples TRBV7-2 to TRBJ1-6; 11 bases map to TRBD1. This CDR3 contains 15 residues. Germline lookup yields CDR1 SGHTA and CDR2 FQGNSA. V lost 3 bases and J lost 10; bases outside the gene matches: 5. The CDR3 region has the DNA TGTGCCAGCAGCTTTGGGACAGGGGGTAGGTCACCCCTCCACTTT. Protein product: CASSFGTGGRSPLHF.

This clonotype was detected ten times or more. V usage is TRBV7-9 and J usage is TRBJ1-6; D is possibly TRBD1 (6 bases). This CDR3 is built from 16 residues. Germline lookup yields CDR1 SEHNR and CDR2 FQNEAQ (reference sequence). V was cut by 2 bases and J by 5 bases, with 13 bases left in between. Written as DNA, the CDR3 is TGTGCCAGCAGCTTATCGTCGGGGGCAAATAATTCACCCCTCCACTTT. It is translated as CASSLSSGANNSPLHF.

This clonotype was seen many times. V gene TRBV5-1 combines with J gene TRBJ1-1, with a possible D match to TRBD1 (6 bases). In germline, CDR1 is SGHRS, CDR2 YFSETQ. The CDR3 is 13 amino acids. Trimming took off 7 bases at V and 2 bases at J, with 12 bases between the two ends. The CDR3 nucleotides read TGCGCCAGCGATACAGGGACTAACACTGAAGCTTTCTTT. Its translation: CASDTGTNTEAFF.

This clonotype appeared many times. J is TRBJ2-7 and V is TRBV12-3 or TRBV12-4; 10 bases agree with TRBD2. The V gene end was trimmed by 1 base and the J gene end by 5 bases; junction bases not matched to a gene: 11. CDR3 length equals 17 residues. CDR3 region: CASSLGYSSGSRNEQYF. For the CDR3, the DNA is TGTGCCAGCAGTTTAGGTTACTCTAGCGGGAGTAGGAACGAGCAGTACTTC.

J is TRBJ2-1 and V is TRBV12-5; TRBD2 matches at 7 bases. The germline gives CDR1 LGHNT, CDR2 FRNRAP. J lost 4 bases, V lost 7 bases, and 10 bases had no gene match. There are 15 residues in the CDR3. CDR3 sequence reads: CASARSGEGYNEQFF. The CDR3 nucleotides read TGTGCTAGTGCGAGATCCGGGGAGGGTTACAATGAGCAGTTCTTC.

The J gene is TRBJ1-1, the V gene TRBV5-1; tentative D call: TRBD1 (5 bases). V was pared by 0 bases and J by 4 bases, with 16 bases between. Germline V lookup: CDR1 SGHRS, CDR2 YFSETQ. The CDR3 consists of 16 residues. CDR3 in amino acids: CASSLGGGGEGTEAFF. CDR3 sequence (DNA): TGCGCCAGCAGCTTGGGGGGGGGGGGGGAGGGCACTGAAGCTTTCTTT.

This clonotype was seen more than once but under ten times. The chain joins TRBV5-1 to TRBJ2-6, with a tentative D call TRBD1 (6 bases). V shed 1 base and J shed 1 base, with 24 bases lying between them. CDR3 length: 21 residues. Per the germline V gene, CDR1 is SGHRS and CDR2 is YFSETQ. CDR3 residues: CASSLIRDHSRGLSGANVLTF. The CDR3 bases are TGCGCCAGCAGCTTGATTCGGGACCACTCCAGGGGCCTATCTGGGGCCAACGTCCTGACTTTC.

Only a few counts were recorded for this clonotype. The V and J genes are TRBV12-3 or TRBV12-4 and TRBJ1-2, with unresolved D. Between the trimmed V and J ends, which lost 6 bases and 0 bases, there was a span of 17 bases. CDR3 length equals 16 residues. The CDR3 DNA reads TGTGCCAGCAGCCCCAGGAGGATACTAGCTAACTATGGCTACACCTTC. Translation gives CASSPRRILANYGYTF.

This clonotype was seen many times. Here the CDR3 reads CASSLWVGFSYEQYF. CDR3 DNA sequence: TGTGCCAGCAGCCTATGGGTGGGGTTCTCCTACGAGCAGTACTTC. V and J are TRBV28 and TRBJ2-7; D unclear. V was clipped by 6 bases and J by 0 bases, with 15 bases between them. This CDR3 region has 15 residues. CDR1 MDHEN and CDR2 SYDVKM come from the germline V gene.